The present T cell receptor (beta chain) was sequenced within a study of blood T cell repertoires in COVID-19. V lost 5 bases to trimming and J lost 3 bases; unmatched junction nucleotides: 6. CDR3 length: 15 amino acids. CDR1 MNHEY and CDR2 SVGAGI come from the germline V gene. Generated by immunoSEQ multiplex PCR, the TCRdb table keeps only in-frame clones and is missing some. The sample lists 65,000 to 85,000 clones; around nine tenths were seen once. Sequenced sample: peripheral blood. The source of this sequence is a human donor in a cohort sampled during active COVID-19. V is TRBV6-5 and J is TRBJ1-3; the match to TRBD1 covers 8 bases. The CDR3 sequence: CASSQQGEIGNTIYF. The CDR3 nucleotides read TGTGCCAGCAGTCAACAGGGGGAAATTGGAAACACCATATATTTT.